This T cell receptor (beta chain) stems from a study of T cells in Graves' hyperthyroidism and ophthalmopathy. Findings and caveats of the study: Most thyroid clonotypes that were expanded above 0.001 also turned up in blood.

Clinicians diagnosed patients from clinical symptoms, serum thyroxine and TRAb, thyroid ultrasound and orbital computed tomography. This clonotype came up once. The antigen is unknown. Germline V gene data show CDR1 as MNHEY and CDR2 as SVGAGI. The V end was cut by 3 bases, the J end by 4 bases, with 12 bases between. CDR3 length equals 14 residues. Amplification targeted TCR beta CDR3 regions from RNA transcripts. The TCR CDR3 first-round RT-PCR relied on the HTBI primer set. TCRdb passed the multiplex PCR reads through MiXCR, listing each CDR3 protein once. The sample yields 560,000 or so distinct CDR3 sequences, approximately 44% seen once.

Sequenced input: peripheral blood or thyroid tissue (not recorded which). V and J are TRBV6-5 and TRBJ1-2, with a tentative D call TRBD1 (6 bases). The sequence derives from a woman aged 18 to 35 with Graves' hyperthyroidism. CDR3 DNA sequence: TGTGCCAGCAGTTATCAGGGGTCGGGCTATGGCTACACCTTC. Translated, it gives CASSYQGSGYGYTF.